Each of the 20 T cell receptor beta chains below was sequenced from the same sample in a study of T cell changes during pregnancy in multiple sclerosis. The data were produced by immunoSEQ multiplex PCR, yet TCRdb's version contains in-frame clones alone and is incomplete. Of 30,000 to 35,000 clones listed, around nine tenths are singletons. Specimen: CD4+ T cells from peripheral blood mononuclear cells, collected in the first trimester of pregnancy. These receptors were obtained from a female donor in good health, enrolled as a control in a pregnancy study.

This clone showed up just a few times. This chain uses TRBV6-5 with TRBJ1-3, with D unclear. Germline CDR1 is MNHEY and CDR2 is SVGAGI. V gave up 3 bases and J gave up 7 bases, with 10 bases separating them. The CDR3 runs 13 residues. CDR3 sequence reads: CASSYSQANTIYF. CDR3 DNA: TGTGCCAGCAGTTATAGTCAGGCGAACACCATATATTTT.

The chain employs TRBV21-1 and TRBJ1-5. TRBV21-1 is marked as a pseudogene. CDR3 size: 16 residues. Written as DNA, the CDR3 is TGTGCCAGCAGCCTCTACCCCCGGGAGCCTCGACAGCCCCAGCATTTT. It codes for CASSLYPREPRQPQHF.

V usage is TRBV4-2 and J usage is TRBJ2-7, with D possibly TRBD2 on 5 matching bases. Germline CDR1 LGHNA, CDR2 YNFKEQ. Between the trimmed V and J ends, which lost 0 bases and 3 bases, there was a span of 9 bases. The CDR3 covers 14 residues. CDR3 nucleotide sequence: TGTGCCAGCAGCCAAGACGGACGGGACTACGAGCAGTACTTC. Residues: CASSQDGRDYEQYF.

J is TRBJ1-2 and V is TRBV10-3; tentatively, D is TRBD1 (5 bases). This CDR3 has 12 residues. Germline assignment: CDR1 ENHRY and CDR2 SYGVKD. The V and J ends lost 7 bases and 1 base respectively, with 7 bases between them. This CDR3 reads CAIKDNNYGYTF. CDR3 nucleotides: TGTGCCATCAAGGACAATAACTATGGCTACACCTTC.

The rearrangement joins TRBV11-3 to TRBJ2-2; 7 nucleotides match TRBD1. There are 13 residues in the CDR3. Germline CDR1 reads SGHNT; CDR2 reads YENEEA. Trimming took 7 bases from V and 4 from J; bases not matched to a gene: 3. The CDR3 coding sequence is TGTGCCAGCAAATCAGGGGGCACCGGGGAGCTGTTTTTT. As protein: CASKSGGTGELFF.

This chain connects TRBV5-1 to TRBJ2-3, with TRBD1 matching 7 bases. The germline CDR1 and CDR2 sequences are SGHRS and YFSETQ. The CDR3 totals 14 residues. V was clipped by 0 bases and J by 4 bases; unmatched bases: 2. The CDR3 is CASSLAGQADTQYF. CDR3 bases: TGCGCCAGCAGCTTGGCCGGACAGGCAGATACGCAGTATTTT.

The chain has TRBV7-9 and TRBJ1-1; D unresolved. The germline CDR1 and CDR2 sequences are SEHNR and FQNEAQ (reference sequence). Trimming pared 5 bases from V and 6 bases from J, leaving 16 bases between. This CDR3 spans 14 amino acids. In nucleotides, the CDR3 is TGTGCCAGCAGCCCTTTTTCTGCGCTCCCTGAAGCTTTCTTT. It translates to CASSPFSALPEAFF.

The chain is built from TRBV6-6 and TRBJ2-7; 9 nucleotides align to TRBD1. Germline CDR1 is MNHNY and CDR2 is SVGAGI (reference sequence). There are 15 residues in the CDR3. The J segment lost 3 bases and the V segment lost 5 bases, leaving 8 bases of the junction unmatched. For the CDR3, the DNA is TGTGCCAGCAGTCTCACAGGGGGCGCGGGCTACGAGCAGTACTTC. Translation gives CASSLTGGAGYEQYF.

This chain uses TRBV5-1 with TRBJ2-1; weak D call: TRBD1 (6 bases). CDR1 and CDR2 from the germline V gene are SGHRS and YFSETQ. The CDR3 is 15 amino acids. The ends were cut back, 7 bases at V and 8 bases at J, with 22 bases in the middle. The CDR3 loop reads CASRYHMDSPHEQFF. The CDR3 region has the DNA TGCGCCAGCCGATATCACATGGACAGTCCCCATGAGCAGTTCTTC.

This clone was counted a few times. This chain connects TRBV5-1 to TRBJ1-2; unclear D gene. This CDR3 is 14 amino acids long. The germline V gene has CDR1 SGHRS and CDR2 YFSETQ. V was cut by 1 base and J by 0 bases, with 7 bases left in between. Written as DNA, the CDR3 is TGCGCCAGCAGCTTGATAGCAGCTAACTATGGCTACACCTTC. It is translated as CASSLIAANYGYTF.

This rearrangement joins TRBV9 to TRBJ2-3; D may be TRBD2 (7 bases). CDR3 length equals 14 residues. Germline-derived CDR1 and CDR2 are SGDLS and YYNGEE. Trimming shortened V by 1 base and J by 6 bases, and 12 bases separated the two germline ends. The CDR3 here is CASSVRGGPDTQYF. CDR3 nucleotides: TGTGCCAGCAGCGTAAGGGGGGGCCCTGATACGCAGTATTTT.

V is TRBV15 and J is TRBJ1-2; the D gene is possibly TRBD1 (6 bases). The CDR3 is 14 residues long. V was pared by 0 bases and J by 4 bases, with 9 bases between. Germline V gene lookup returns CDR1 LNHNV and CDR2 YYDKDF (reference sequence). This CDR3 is CATSRDTGLYGYTF. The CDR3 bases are TGTGCCACCAGCAGAGATACAGGGCTCTATGGCTACACCTTC.

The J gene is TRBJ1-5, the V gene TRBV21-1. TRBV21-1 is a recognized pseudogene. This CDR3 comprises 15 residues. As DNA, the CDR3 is TGTGCCAGCAGCAAAGCCGGGGGGCCCAATCAGCCCCAGCATTTT. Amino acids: CASSKAGGPNQPQHF.

CDR3 loop: CASSNPGDILYEQYF. CDR3 sequence (DNA): TGTGCCAGTAGTAACCCCGGGGACATCCTCTACGAGCAGTACTTC. The J gene is TRBJ2-7, the V gene TRBV19; perhaps TRBD1 as D (6 bases). The CDR3 extends over 15 amino acids. Germline V gene lookup returns CDR1 LNHDA and CDR2 SQIVND (reference sequence). The V end lost 4 bases, the J end lost 3 bases, and 16 bases lay between the germline ends.

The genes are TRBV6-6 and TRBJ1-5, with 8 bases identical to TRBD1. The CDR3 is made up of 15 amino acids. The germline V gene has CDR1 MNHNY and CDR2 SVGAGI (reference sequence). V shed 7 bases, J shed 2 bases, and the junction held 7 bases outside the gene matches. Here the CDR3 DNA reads TGTGCCAGCAATGGACAGGGACCGGGCAATCAGCCCCAGCATTTT. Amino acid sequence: CASNGQGPGNQPQHF.

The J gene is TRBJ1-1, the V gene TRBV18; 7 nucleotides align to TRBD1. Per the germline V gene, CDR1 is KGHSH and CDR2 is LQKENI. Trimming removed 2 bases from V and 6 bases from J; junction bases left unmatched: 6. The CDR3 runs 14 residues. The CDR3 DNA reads TGTGCCAGCTCACCAAAAGAACAGGGGTCTGAAGCTTTCTTT. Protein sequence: CASSPKEQGSEAFF.

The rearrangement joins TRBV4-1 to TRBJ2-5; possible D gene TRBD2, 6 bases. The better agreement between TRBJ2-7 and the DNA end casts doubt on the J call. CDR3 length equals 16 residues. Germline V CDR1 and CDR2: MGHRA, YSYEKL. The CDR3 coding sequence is TGCGCCAGCAGCCAAGGAAAGGCCCGGGGGTACTACGAGCAGTACTTC. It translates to CASSQGKARGYYEQYF.

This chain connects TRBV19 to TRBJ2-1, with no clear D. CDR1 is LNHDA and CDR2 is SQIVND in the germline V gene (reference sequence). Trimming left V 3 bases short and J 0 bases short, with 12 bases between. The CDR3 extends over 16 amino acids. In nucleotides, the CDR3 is TGTGCCAGTAGTATGCCTAGTCCGAGCTCCTACAATGAGCAGTTCTTC. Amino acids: CASSMPSPSSYNEQFF. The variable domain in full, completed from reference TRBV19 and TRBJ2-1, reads DGGITQSPKYLFRKEGQNVTLSCEQNLNHDAMYWYRQDPGQGLRLIYYSQIVNDFQKGDIAEGYSVSREKKESFPLTVTSAQKNPTAFYLCASSMPSPSSYNEQFFGPGTRLTVL.

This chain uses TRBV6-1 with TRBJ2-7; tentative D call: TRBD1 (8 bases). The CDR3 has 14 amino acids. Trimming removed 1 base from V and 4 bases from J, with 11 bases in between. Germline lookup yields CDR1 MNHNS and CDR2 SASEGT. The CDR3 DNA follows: TGTGCCAGCAGTGAAGTACAGGGGGGGTACGAGCAGTACTTC. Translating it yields CASSEVQGGYEQYF.

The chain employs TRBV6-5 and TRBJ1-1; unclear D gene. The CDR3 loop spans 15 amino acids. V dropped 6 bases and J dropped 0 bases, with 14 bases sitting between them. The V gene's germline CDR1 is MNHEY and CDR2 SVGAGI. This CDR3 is CASSRMAAMNTEAFF. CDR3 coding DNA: TGTGCCAGCAGCCGCATGGCGGCCATGAACACTGAAGCTTTCTTT.